The 8 T cell receptor beta chains listed next were all sequenced from one sample in a study of graft-versus-host responses after intestinal transplantation (dated by TCRdb to the early 2020s). These TCRs' antigens remain unknown. To prepare the library, the immunoSEQ multiplex PCR assay was applied. The source is immuneACCESS, and TCRdb retained only in-frame sequences with V and J called. Part of the clones is not carried over; for the studies checked, unresolved V genes explain less than half of this, and the remainder is unexplained. The table for this sample lists tens of thousands of clones; 90% of them were counted only once. The ten largest clones represent roughly 4% of the sample. Taken with the paper, the label for time point translates to: cells obtained before transplantation from donor or recipient. The sequencing here drew on unstimulated CD8+ T cells sorted from spleen or lymph node cells, taken before transplant. The receptors stem from a human donor who was the organ donor for an intestinal transplant.

V gene TRBV5-6 combines with J gene TRBJ1-5; tentatively, D is TRBD1 (6 bases). The CDR3 contains 15 residues. The germline CDR1 and CDR2 sequences are SGHDT and YYEEEE. V lost 4 bases, J lost 4 bases, and 15 bases lay in between. CDR3: CASSLQGNLNQPQHF. DNA for the CDR3: TGTGCCAGCAGCCTCCAGGGGAATCTAAATCAGCCCCAGCATTTT.

The rearrangement uses TRBV9 and TRBJ2-1; TRBD1 is a possible D gene (6 bases). This CDR3 contains 16 residues. V was pared by 0 bases and J by 2 bases, with 12 bases between. Germline CDR1 and CDR2: SGDLS and YYNGEE. CDR3 DNA sequence: TGTGCCAGCAGCGTAGTGGACAGTCAAGCCTACAATGAGCAGTTCTTC. Translating it yields CASSVVDSQAYNEQFF.

The chain is built from TRBV4-1 and TRBJ2-1; 8 bases are shared with TRBD2. The CDR3 sequence is 15 residues long. Germline CDR1 MGHRA, CDR2 YSYEKL. The J segment lost 7 bases and the V segment lost 1 base, leaving 6 bases of the junction unmatched. Written as DNA, the CDR3 is TGCGCCAGCAGCCAAGTCGGGGGGGCGTTAAATGAGCAGTTCTTC. This encodes CASSQVGGALNEQFF.

The chain joins TRBV2 to TRBJ2-1; possibly TRBD2 for D (6 bases). Germline CDR1 and CDR2: SNHLY and FYNNEI. The germline V and J ends were trimmed by 11 bases and 1 base, with 21 bases remaining between them. CDR3 length equals 16 residues. CDR3 amino acids: CAYAGGKTESYNEQFF. The CDR3 DNA is TGTGCCTATGCAGGAGGGAAAACAGAATCCTACAATGAGCAGTTCTTC.

V usage is TRBV27 and J usage is TRBJ2-6; tentative D call: TRBD1 (6 bases). The CDR3 sequence is 20 residues long. The V gene's germline CDR1 is MNHEY and CDR2 SMNVEV (reference sequence). V lost 3 bases, J lost 0 bases, and 21 bases lay in between. The CDR3 reads CASSFFPFRQESSGANVLTF. CDR3 nucleotide sequence: TGTGCCAGCAGTTTCTTCCCCTTTAGACAGGAGAGCTCTGGGGCCAACGTCCTGACTTTC.

In this sample, this clone turned up once. The V and J genes are TRBV5-1 and TRBJ2-3, with D possibly matching TRBD1 (6 bases). There are 17 residues in the CDR3. Trimming left V 2 bases short and J 0 bases short, with 16 bases between. Germline values: CDR1 SGHRS, CDR2 YFSETQ. CDR3 loop: CASSFDLRGVSTDTQYF. The CDR3 DNA is TGCGCCAGCAGCTTCGACCTCAGGGGAGTGAGCACAGATACGCAGTATTTT.

This chain links TRBV28 with TRBJ1-2; 8 bases line up with TRBD1. The CDR3 has 15 amino acids. Germline-derived CDR1 and CDR2 are MDHEN and SYDVKM. V lost 3 bases, J lost 2 bases, and 5 bases stayed unmatched. CDR3 sequence (DNA): TGTGCCAGCAGTTTGACAGGGGATCTGAACTATGGCTACACCTTC. Translated, it gives CASSLTGDLNYGYTF.

The chain is built from TRBV9 and TRBJ2-3; TRBD2 aligns across 8 bases. Germline assignment: CDR1 SGDLS and CDR2 YYNGEE. Trimming removed 6 bases from V and 4 bases from J; junction bases left unmatched: 7. The CDR3 length is 14 residues. DNA of the CDR3: TGTGCCAGCACCCCGGGGGGGAGGGCAGATACGCAGTATTTT. Translation gives CASTPGGRADTQYF.